The sequence of this TCR beta chain was determined in a study of CD8 T cells in ankylosing spondylitis. Quantitative 5'-RACE with molecular barcodes produced the TCR beta libraries. MiXCR was run by TCRdb on the 5' RACE reads, yielding one entry per CDR3 protein. The sample gives some 150,000 distinct CDR3 sequences, about 42% of which show up once; 13% to 15% is in the top ten. The CDR3 sequence is 16 residues long. Germline trimming cut 6 bases from V and 5 bases from J; bases unmatched to any gene: 6. Regarding the study as a whole: In ankylosing spondylitis blood, a motif of seven or eight highly homologous TCR beta variants appeared characteristic. A CD8+ phenotype characterized the disease-linked clones, which were relatively rare in peripheral blood.

With respect to this clonotype: Antigen specificity is unknown.

The V and J genes are TRBV12-3 or TRBV12-4 and TRBJ2-1; 14 nucleotides agree with TRBD2. Material: synovial fluid, either unsorted or a sorted T cell fraction (not recorded which). The origin of this receptor is a male donor with ankylosing spondylitis. CDR3: CASSPGLAGEDNEQFF. DNA for the CDR3: TGTGCCAGCAGCCCGGGACTAGCGGGAGAGGACAATGAGCAGTTCTTC.